Presented here are 23 T cell receptor beta chains from one specimen sequenced in a study of OX40 agonist ivuxolimab in advanced cancers. Here immunoSEQ multiplex PCR was the method, and the copy in TCRdb shows in-frame clones only, minus some. The data contain 80,000 to 90,000 clones, roughly 80% of them seen just once; the ten biggest clones take up approximately 1.5%. Sequencing used CD4+ or CD8+ T cells sorted from blood, obtained in a trial of the OX40 agonist ivuxolimab. All receptors come from an adult with an advanced solid tumor such as melanoma, head and neck, liver or kidney cancer.

This chain uses TRBV7-6 with TRBJ1-1, with a possible D match to TRBD1 (5 bases). CDR3 length: 13 residues. CDR1 and CDR2 from the germline V gene are SGHVS and FNYEAQ. V was shortened by 3 bases and J by 3 bases, with 8 bases between the two germline ends. The CDR3 reads CASSFAGDTEAFF. CDR3 nucleotides: TGTGCCAGCAGCTTTGCGGGGGACACTGAAGCTTTCTTT.

The J gene is TRBJ1-2, the V gene TRBV6-6, with no clear D. CDR1 and CDR2 (germline): MNHNY, SVGAGI (reference sequence). The CDR3 covers 13 residues. Trimming shortened V by 6 bases and J by 0 bases, and 8 bases separated the two germline ends. CDR3 amino acids: CASSPGPNYGYTF. The CDR3 coding sequence is TGTGCCAGCAGCCCCGGACCTAACTATGGCTACACCTTC.

The CDR3 DNA sequence: TGTGCCATCAGGATACTAGCGGGGGGACGAGCGAACACCGGGGAGCTGTTTTTT. It specifies CAIRILAGGRANTGELFF. The J gene is TRBJ2-2, the V gene TRBV10-3, with 12 nucleotides matching TRBD2. J was trimmed by 0 bases and V by 6 bases; bases with no gene match: 8. This CDR3 has 18 residues. The germline V gene has CDR1 ENHRY and CDR2 SYGVKD.

The J gene is TRBJ2-7, the V gene TRBV6-1; 16 bases map to TRBD2. The CDR3 runs to 15 residues. Trimming took 7 bases from V and 2 from J; bases not matched to a gene: 2. Germline CDR1 reads MNHNS; CDR2 reads SASEGT. The CDR3 region is CASTGTSGGAYEQYF. The CDR3 DNA reads as TGTGCCAGCACCGGGACTAGCGGGGGGGCCTACGAGCAGTACTTC.

This clone was picked up one time. J is TRBJ2-1 and V is TRBV5-6; D perhaps matches TRBD2 (5 bases). This CDR3 contains 13 residues. In germline, CDR1 is SGHDT, CDR2 YYEEEE. Trimming cost V 3 bases and J 5 bases, with 9 bases left between them. CDR3 in amino acids: CASSWGAHNEQFF. The CDR3 DNA sequence: TGTGCCAGCAGCTGGGGAGCCCACAATGAGCAGTTCTTC.

The chain combines TRBV7-6 with TRBJ1-2; 9 nucleotides match TRBD1. The CDR3 length is 14 residues. The V segment lost 5 bases and the J segment 2 bases; nucleotides outside the gene matches: 3. Germline V gene sequence: CDR1 SGHVS, CDR2 FNYEAQ. CDR3 region: CASSPGQGNYGYTF. The DNA of the CDR3 is TGTGCCAGCAGCCCCGGACAGGGGAACTATGGCTACACCTTC.

The chain joins TRBV5-6 to TRBJ1-2; D not certain. Germline assignment: CDR1 SGHDT and CDR2 YYEEEE. CDR3 size: 14 residues. V shed 6 bases and J shed 4 bases, with 16 bases lying between them. CDR3: CASIISRKTYGYTF. The CDR3 DNA is TGTGCCAGCATAATAAGTCGAAAGACCTATGGCTACACCTTC.

This chain links TRBV6-1 with TRBJ1-2, with D perhaps TRBD1 (6 bases). Trimming left V 1 base short and J 5 bases short, with 14 bases between. The CDR3 sequence is 15 residues long. In germline, CDR1 is MNHNS, CDR2 SASEGT. CDR3 in amino acids: CASSEVGRGHYGYTF. CDR3 bases: TGTGCCAGCAGTGAAGTGGGCAGGGGCCATTATGGCTACACCTTC.

CDR3 loop: CASSGDTAGEKLFF. CDR3 DNA sequence: TGTGCCAGCAGCGGCGATACGGCGGGGGAAAAACTGTTTTTT. The gene calls are TRBV9 and TRBJ1-4; no clear D. CDR1 SGDLS and CDR2 YYNGEE come from the germline V gene. This CDR3 is built from 14 residues. V was clipped by 3 bases and J by 8 bases, with 14 bases between them.

This chain connects TRBV7-3 to TRBJ1-4; 9 bases agree with TRBD1. With V trimmed by 5 bases and J by 6 bases, 1 base remained unmatched. CDR3 length equals 13 residues. Germline V lookup: CDR1 SGHTA, CDR2 FQGTGA. CDR3: CASSRTGDEKLFF. For the CDR3, the DNA is TGTGCCAGCAGCCGGACAGGGGATGAAAAACTGTTTTTT.

Of note for this clone: Germline and junction disagree at one end, which may indicate a read error. The genes are TRBV6-1 and TRBJ2-4; 7 nucleotides line up with TRBD1. The length of the CDR3 is 16 residues. Germline CDR1 reads MNHNS; CDR2 reads SASEGT. In DNA, the CDR3 is TGTGCCAGCAGGGAAGACAGGGCGGAGGCCAAAAACATTCAGTACTTC. Its translation: CASREDRAEAKNIQYF.

This chain links TRBV23-1 with TRBJ1-6; the D is unclear. TRBV23-1 counts as an open reading frame of uncertain function. The CDR3 contains 19 residues. Trimming took off 1 base at V and 3 bases at J, with 19 bases between the two ends. The CDR3: CASSQWDAPAACYNSPLHF. CDR3 bases: TGCGCCAGCAGTCAATGGGATGCCCCCGCTGCTTGCTATAATTCACCCCTCCACTTT.

The chain joins TRBV5-5 to TRBJ1-4; perhaps TRBD1 as D (5 bases). The CDR3 loop spans 16 amino acids. The V gene's germline CDR1 is SGHKS and CDR2 YYEKEE (reference sequence). V was shortened by 4 bases and J by 6 bases, with 19 bases between the two germline ends. The CDR3 bases are TGTGCCAGCAGCCCAAGTGCATGGGACGGGGATGAAAAACTGTTTTTT. This encodes CASSPSAWDGDEKLFF.

The chain uses TRBV5-4 and TRBJ1-2; 8 bases are a match to TRBD1. The CDR3 has 14 amino acids. Germline V gene lookup returns CDR1 SGHNT and CDR2 YYREEE (reference sequence). V was pared by 4 bases and J by 4 bases, with 6 bases of the junction left unmatched. The CDR3 loop reads CASSQQTGAYGYTF. In nucleotides, the CDR3 is TGTGCCAGCAGCCAACAGACAGGGGCCTATGGCTACACCTTC.

V usage is TRBV7-8 and J usage is TRBJ2-1; D is possibly TRBD1 or TRBD2 (5 bases each). With 5 bases removed from V and 9 bases from J, the gap between germline ends came to 20 bases. There are 15 residues in the CDR3. Germline V CDR1 and CDR2: SGHVS, FQNEAQ. The CDR3 DNA follows: TGTGCCAGCAGCCCTGTGGGGGTGGAGGACGCTGAGCAGTTCTTC. Amino acids: CASSPVGVEDAEQFF.

The CDR3 DNA is TGTGCCAGCAGTGAAGACCGGGGCTACCAAGAGACCCAGTACTTC. Its translation: CASSEDRGYQETQYF. V is TRBV2 and J is TRBJ2-5; either TRBD1 or TRBD2 may fit D (5 bases each). This CDR3 comprises 15 residues. Germline loops: CDR1 SNHLY, CDR2 FYNNEI. The V gene lost 1 base and the J gene lost 0 bases, with 9 bases spanning the gap.

This chain joins TRBV5-1 and TRBJ2-1, with 10 bases lining up with TRBD1. CDR1 SGHRS and CDR2 YFSETQ come from the germline V gene. V was clipped by 0 bases and J by 7 bases; unmatched bases: 7. This CDR3 comprises 16 residues. CDR3 residues: CASSLEPGQGWNEQFF. CDR3 bases: TGCGCCAGCAGCTTGGAACCGGGACAGGGGTGGAATGAGCAGTTCTTC.

The chain carries TRBV29-1 and TRBJ2-3; D is tentatively TRBD1 or TRBD2 (5 bases each). V lost 1 base, J lost 5 bases, and 10 bases lay in between. In germline, CDR1 is SQVTM, CDR2 ANQGSEA. There are 13 residues in the CDR3. The chain's CDR3 is CSVEGGAGDTQYF. CDR3 coding DNA: TGCAGCGTTGAAGGAGGGGCCGGAGATACGCAGTATTTT.

The genes are TRBV6-1 and TRBJ1-3; D not resolved. Trimming pared 5 bases from V and 2 bases from J, leaving 13 bases between. Germline CDR1 reads MNHNS; CDR2 reads SASEGT. The CDR3 runs to 15 residues. CDR3 in DNA: TGTGCCAGCAGTAGCCGCGGTACGCCTGGAAACACCATATATTTT. Translated, it gives CASSSRGTPGNTIYF.

The chain employs TRBV6-1 and TRBJ1-2; D unclear. V was trimmed by 0 bases and J by 7 bases, leaving 15 bases between them. The CDR3 sequence is 15 residues long. The germline gives CDR1 MNHNS, CDR2 SASEGT. The CDR3 spells CASSEAYPGSRGYTF. Written as DNA, the CDR3 is TGTGCCAGCAGTGAAGCGTACCCCGGCAGCCGTGGCTACACCTTC.

The rearrangement joins TRBV7-7 to TRBJ2-1; D possibly corresponds to TRBD2 (5 bases). V lost 5 bases, J lost 5 bases, and 13 bases lay in between. This CDR3 has 14 residues. CDR1 SSHAT and CDR2 FNYEAQ come from the germline V gene (reference sequence). The CDR3 sequence: CASSPTRGDNEQFF. The CDR3 coding sequence is TGTGCCAGCAGCCCCACCCGGGGTGACAATGAGCAGTTCTTC.

This clone was recorded once. The chain recombines TRBV11-2 with TRBJ2-1, with TRBD1 as a possible D gene (6 bases). CDR1 and CDR2 from the germline V gene are SGHAT and FQNNGV. This CDR3 is built from 13 residues. V lost 3 bases and J lost 5, with 8 bases in between. The CDR3, as DNA: TGTGCCAGCAGCTTGGGGGCCCACAATGAGCAGTTCTTC. Amino acids: CASSLGAHNEQFF.

V is TRBV28 and J is TRBJ1-1; possible D gene TRBD1, 6 bases. The V and J ends lost 11 bases and 5 bases respectively, with 30 bases between them. The CDR3 contains 17 residues. The germline V gene encodes CDR1 MDHEN and CDR2 SYDVKM. The CDR3 DNA reads as TGTGCCGTAGAGGGGGGGGCCCCCCTCACCCAAAAGACTGAAGCTTTCTTT. Protein: CAVEGGAPLTQKTEAFF.